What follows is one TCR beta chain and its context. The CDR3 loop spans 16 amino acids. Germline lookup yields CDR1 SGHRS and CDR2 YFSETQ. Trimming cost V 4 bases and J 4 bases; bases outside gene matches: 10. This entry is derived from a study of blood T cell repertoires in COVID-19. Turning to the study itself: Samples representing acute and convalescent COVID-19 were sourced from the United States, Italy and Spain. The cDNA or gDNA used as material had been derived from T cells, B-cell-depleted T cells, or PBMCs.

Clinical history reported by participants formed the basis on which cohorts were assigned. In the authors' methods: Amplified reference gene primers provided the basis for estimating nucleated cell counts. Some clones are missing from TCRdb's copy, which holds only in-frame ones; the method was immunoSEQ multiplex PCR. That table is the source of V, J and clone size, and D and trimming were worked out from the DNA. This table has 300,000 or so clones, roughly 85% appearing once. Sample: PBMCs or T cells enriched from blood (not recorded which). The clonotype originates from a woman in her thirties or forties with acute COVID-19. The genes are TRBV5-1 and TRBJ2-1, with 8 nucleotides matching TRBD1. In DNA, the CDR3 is TGCGCCAGCAGCCCTCCCCGGGACAGGCAGTACAATGAGCAGTTCTTC. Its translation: CASSPPRDRQYNEQFF. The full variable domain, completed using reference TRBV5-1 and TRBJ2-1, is KAGVTQTPRYLIKTRGQQVTLSCSPISGHRSVSWYQQTPGQGLQFLFEYFSETQRNKGNFPGRFSGRQFSNSRSEMNVSTLELGDSALYLCASSPPRDRQYNEQFFGPGTRLTVL.